A single sample gave rise to the 19 T cell receptor beta chains below, sequenced in a study of STAT3 mutations in large granular lymphocyte leukemia. Findings of the study overall: Every T-cell large granular lymphocyte leukemia patient had at least one immunodominant TCR beta clonotype.

Measured with immunoSEQ multiplex PCR; TCRdb has only the in-frame clones, and not every one. Altogether approximately 30,000 clones are present, about three quarters being singletons, with the ten largest covering roughly 30%. What these receptors recognize is not known. Material for sequencing was peripheral blood mononuclear cells. These receptors came from a woman in her fifties or sixties with T-cell large granular lymphocyte leukemia. Some clones in this sample may be carry-over from other donors' samples.

The sample holds a few counts of this clone. The chain joins TRBV10-3 to TRBJ2-2; D may be TRBD1 (6 bases). Germline CDR1 ENHRY, CDR2 SYGVKD. V lost 3 bases to trimming and J lost 3 bases, with 8 bases between them. There are 14 residues in the CDR3. Here the CDR3 reads CAISDAGDTGELFF. DNA of the CDR3: TGTGCCATCAGTGATGCAGGGGACACCGGGGAGCTGTTTTTT.

The chain is built from TRBV5-1 and TRBJ2-7, with 8 bases matching TRBD2. The CDR3 loop spans 14 amino acids. V was pared by 2 bases and J by 7 bases, with 8 bases of the junction left unmatched. Germline CDR1 is SGHRS and CDR2 is YFSETQ. The CDR3 is CASSLTSGSGEQYF. The CDR3 nucleotides are TGCGCCAGCAGCTTAACTAGCGGATCGGGGGAGCAGTACTTC. The full variable domain, in which reference TRBV5-1 and TRBJ2-7 provide the parts outside the CDR3, is KAGVTQTPRYLIKTRGQQVTLSCSPISGHRSVSWYQQTPGQGLQFLFEYFSETQRNKGNFPGRFSGRQFSNSRSEMNVSTLELGDSALYLCASSLTSGSGEQYFGPGTRLTVT.

The gene calls are TRBV7-8 and TRBJ1-5, with 7 bases that match TRBD1. The CDR3 is 15 residues long. With V trimmed by 5 bases and J by 1 base, 5 bases remained unmatched. In germline, CDR1 is SGHVS, CDR2 FQNEAQ. CDR3 coding DNA: TGTGCCAGCAGCCCCGGACAGGCCAGCAATCAGCCCCAGCATTTT. Protein: CASSPGQASNQPQHF.

CDR3 nucleotide sequence: TGCGCCAGCAGCCAGGGGCCCGAGCAGTTCTTC. Translated: CASSQGPEQFF. The chain combines TRBV5-1 with TRBJ2-1; a possible D gene is TRBD1 (6 bases). CDR3 length equals 11 residues. Per the germline V gene, CDR1 is SGHRS and CDR2 is YFSETQ. Deletions cut 4 bases from V and 10 bases from J, with 9 bases between.

The chain uses TRBV7-3 and TRBJ2-2, with 7 bases fitting TRBD1. The V segment lost 6 bases and the J segment 3 bases; nucleotides outside the gene matches: 4. CDR3 length: 14 residues. Germline CDR1 reads SGHTA; CDR2 reads FQGTGA. The CDR3 sequence: CASSYTGDTGELFF. CDR3 nucleotide sequence: TGTGCCAGCAGTTATACAGGGGACACCGGGGAGCTGTTTTTT. The complete variable domain, with remaining parts taken from reference TRBV7-3 and TRBJ2-2, reads GAGVSQTPSNKVTEKGKYVELRCDPISGHTALYWYRQSLGQGPEFLIYFQGTGAADDSGLPNDRFFAVRPEGSVSTLKIQRTERGDSAVYLCASSYTGDTGELFFGEGSRLTVL.

The rearrangement uses TRBV4-3 and TRBJ2-1; TRBD2 matches at 7 bases. CDR1 is LGHNA, CDR2 YSLEER, per germline. J was trimmed by 7 bases and V by 2 bases; bases with no gene match: 8. The CDR3 sequence is 15 residues long. The CDR3 region has the DNA TGCGCCAGCAGCCAAAGGGCGGGAGTAGCAAATGAGCAGTTCTTC. Protein sequence: CASSQRAGVANEQFF.

The V gene is TRBV30, the J gene TRBJ1-5; TRBD1 is a possible D gene (6 bases). The CDR3 sequence is 16 residues long. Per germline, CDR1 GTSNPN and CDR2 SVGIG (reference sequence). V lost 1 base and J 7 bases, leaving 20 bases between the germline ends. The CDR3: CAWSAVLGGGRQPQHF. The CDR3 nucleotides are TGTGCCTGGAGTGCAGTCCTGGGAGGGGGACGGCAGCCCCAGCATTTT. The full variable domain, in which reference TRBV30 and TRBJ1-5 provide the parts outside the CDR3, is SQTIHQWPATLVQPVGSPLSLECTVEGTSNPNLYWYRQAAGRGLQLLFYSVGIGQISSEVPQNLSASRPQDRQFILSSKKLLLSDSGFYLCAWSAVLGGGRQPQHFGDGTRLSIL.

This clone was observed once. The chain has TRBV28 and TRBJ1-1; possibly TRBD1 for D (6 bases). V was pared by 6 bases and J by 1 base, with 9 bases between. This CDR3 is built from 13 residues. Looked up from germline, CDR1 is MDHEN and CDR2 is SYDVKM. CDR3: CASSGTPNTEAFF. CDR3 DNA: TGTGCCAGCAGCGGGACACCGAACACTGAAGCTTTCTTT.

J is TRBJ1-1 and V is TRBV27; TRBD1 is a possible D gene (6 bases). This CDR3 comprises 16 residues. In germline, CDR1 is MNHEY, CDR2 SMNVEV (reference sequence). The V end lost 5 bases, the J end lost 0 bases, and 16 bases lay between the germline ends. CDR3 sequence reads: CASSLGGPGMNTEAFF. The CDR3, as DNA: TGTGCCAGCAGTCTTGGGGGGCCTGGAATGAACACTGAAGCTTTCTTT.

V gene TRBV7-9 combines with J gene TRBJ1-1; weak D call: TRBD1 (6 bases). This CDR3 region has 16 residues. Trimming pared 5 bases from V and 3 bases from J, leaving 19 bases between. Germline V CDR1 and CDR2: SEHNR, FQNEAQ (reference sequence). CDR3 DNA sequence: TGTGCCAGCAGCCCCCTTGGGCAGGGGACGGACACTGAAGCTTTCTTT. Amino acid sequence: CASSPLGQGTDTEAFF.

V is TRBV25-1 and J is TRBJ1-2; D remains unclear. The V gene's germline CDR1 is MGHDK and CDR2 SYGVNS. The germline V and J ends were trimmed by 3 bases and 4 bases, with 9 bases remaining between them. This CDR3 contains 13 residues. CDR3 bases: TGTGCCAGCAGTGAGGGAAATCCCTATGGCTACACCTTC. This gives the protein CASSEGNPYGYTF.

The chain couples TRBV2 to TRBJ1-5, with D uncertain. V was cut by 4 bases and J by 4 bases, with 8 bases left in between. This CDR3 spans 13 amino acids. Germline V gene data show CDR1 as SNHLY and CDR2 as FYNNEI. Here the CDR3 reads CASSGQTNQPQHF. DNA of the CDR3: TGTGCCAGCAGTGGGCAGACTAATCAGCCCCAGCATTTT.

This chain links TRBV7-9 with TRBJ2-5, with 7 positions matching TRBD2. Trimming removed 1 base from V and 4 bases from J; junction bases left unmatched: 3. Looked up from germline, CDR1 is SEHNR and CDR2 is FQNEAQ (reference sequence). The CDR3 runs to 14 residues. The CDR3 protein is CASSLVGGSETQYF. The CDR3 nucleotides read TGTGCCAGCAGCTTAGTCGGGGGGTCAGAGACCCAGTACTTC.

As regards this clone: Within the sample, other DNA sequences also encode this same CDR3. The CDR3 here is CASSLAQATDTQYF. In DNA, the CDR3 is TGTGCCAGCAGCTTAGCTCAGGCCACAGATACGCAGTATTTT. The chain is built from TRBV7-9 and TRBJ2-3; D is uncertain. This CDR3 has 14 residues. V was cut by 0 bases and J by 2 bases, with 6 bases left in between. Germline loops: CDR1 SEHNR, CDR2 FQNEAQ (reference sequence).

The chain couples TRBV13 to TRBJ1-2; D ambiguous. The ends were cut back, 6 bases at V and 4 bases at J, with 12 bases in the middle. Germline V gene data show CDR1 as PRHDT and CDR2 as FYEKMQ (reference sequence). The CDR3 length is 13 residues. This CDR3 reads CASSSGRSYGYTF. In nucleotides, the CDR3 is TGTGCCAGCAGTTCGGGTAGAAGCTATGGCTACACCTTC. The entire variable domain, with the rest obtained from reference TRBV13 and TRBJ1-2, is as follows: AAGVIQSPRHLIKEKRETATLKCYPIPRHDTVYWYQQGPGQDPQFLISFYEKMQSDKGSIPDRFSAQQFSDYHSELNMSSLELGDSALYFCASSSGRSYGYTFGSGTRLTVV.

The chain joins TRBV6-6 to TRBJ2-7, with TRBD1 identical over 11 bases. V was pared by 6 bases and J by 5 bases, with 9 bases of the junction left unmatched. The CDR3 is 15 amino acids. The germline gives CDR1 MNHNY, CDR2 SVGAGI (reference sequence). CDR3: CASSPGRDRGNEQYF. As DNA, the CDR3 is TGTGCCAGCAGCCCTGGTAGGGACAGGGGGAACGAGCAGTACTTC.

The DNA of the CDR3 is TGTGCCAGCAGGGAAGTGGACAAGCTAGAATATGGCTACACCTTC. Translated: CASREVDKLEYGYTF. V and J are TRBV28 and TRBJ1-2; tentative D call: TRBD1 (5 bases). V lost 6 bases, J lost 5 bases, and 19 bases lay in between. The length of the CDR3 is 15 residues. CDR1 and CDR2 from the germline V gene are MDHEN and SYDVKM.

The rearrangement links TRBV18 to TRBJ1-1, with D possibly TRBD1 on 6 matching bases. Germline CDR1 and CDR2: KGHSH and LQKENI. The CDR3 spans 17 residues. Deletions cut 3 bases from V and 0 bases from J, with 17 bases between. The CDR3 loop is CASSPRTPGDMNTEAFF. The CDR3 coding sequence is TGTGCCAGCTCACCCCGGACACCAGGGGACATGAACACTGAAGCTTTCTTT.

This clone has just one count. The rearrangement joins TRBV28 to TRBJ2-5, with D maybe TRBD2 (7 bases). The germline V gene has CDR1 MDHEN and CDR2 SYDVKM. This CDR3 has 15 residues. V lost 5 bases, J lost 1 base, and 14 bases lay in between. For the CDR3, the DNA is TGTGCCAGCAGTGCCCCCGGGGGGCCCCAAGAGACCCAGTACTTC. Translation gives CASSAPGGPQETQYF. Full variable domain (outside the CDR3, taken from reference TRBV28 and TRBJ2-5): DVKVTQSSRYLVKRTGEKVFLECVQDMDHENMFWYRQDPGLGLRLIYFSYDVKMKEKGDIPEGYSVSREKKERFSLILESASTNQTSMYLCASSAPGGPQETQYFGPGTRLLVL.